This entry features one TCR beta chain sequence. Its matching antigen is unknown. The length of the CDR3 is 16 residues. Germline values: CDR1 LNHDA, CDR2 SQIVND (reference sequence). The ends lost 2 bases at V and 5 bases at J; junction bases unmatched: 12. The sample belongs to a study of radiation and T cells in renal cell carcinoma. Whole-study context: Nephrectomy followed 15 Gy stereotactic body radiation by 4 weeks. Regarding the study as a whole: Top tumor clonotypes rose in blood 2 weeks post-radiation, then contracted.

Sequencing used immunoSEQ multiplex PCR; TCRdb keeps in-frame clones, though not all of them. The repertoire holds roughly 100,000 clones, with 65% to 90% as singletons. Sample time point: baseline pretreatment blood. Regarding treatment: 15 Gy SBRT to primary tumor, nephrectomy 4 weeks later. Blood was sampled at baseline, 2 weeks and 4 weeks after SBRT. This renal cell carcinoma was of the clear cell type. Sequenced here: blood, sampled from a patient whose treatment included radiotherapy and nephrectomy. This clonotype was obtained from a man aged 50-60 years with renal cell carcinoma. This chain connects TRBV19 to TRBJ2-7, with 7 bases identical to TRBD1. The CDR3 DNA follows: TGTGCCAGTAGTATATCCCCGACAGGGATGAGGAACGAGCAGTACTTC. Translated, it gives CASSISPTGMRNEQYF.